This T cell receptor (beta chain) stems from a study of cytomegalovirus exposure and HLA in healthy donors. Study in general: Findings of an earlier analysis included roughly 110 million unique TCR beta sequences from about 180 million T cells.

V lost 1 base to trimming and J lost 11 bases, with 14 bases between them. Germline V gives CDR1 SEHNR, CDR2 FQNEAQ (reference sequence). The CDR3 length is 14 residues. Study outcomes and limitations: There were some public TCRs occurring in many donors, but most TCR sequences were rare. Fewer N-insertions than the approximately 680-donor mean were reportedly shown by an Asian-associated ancestry cluster in a later analysis.

In the case of this clone: The antigen is unknown.

Primers included in the PCR were 60 Vbeta and 13 Jbeta primers. Profiling relied on immunoSEQ multiplex PCR, and the TCRdb table lists in-frame clones only, not all of them. The sample lists about 160,000 clones, around 75% occurring once. This receptor was obtained from a male donor in good health and CMV-seronegative. The sequenced material came from PBMCs. This rearrangement joins TRBV7-9 to TRBJ1-4; perhaps TRBD1 as D (6 bases). In nucleotides, the CDR3 is TGTGCCAGCAGCTTAGAACAGGGTGGATCCAAACTGTTTTTT. Its translation is CASSLEQGGSKLFF.